This TCR beta chain comes out of a study of T cell repertoires in aging, cancer and after chemotherapy. Study in general: Paired samples before and after chemotherapy came from glioblastoma patients receiving temozolomide-based therapy.

Deletions cut 7 bases from V and 2 bases from J, with 9 bases between. The CDR3 runs 13 residues. General study results and limits: Immunological memory after chemotherapy cannot be judged from the repertoire data. In each cancer cohort, median generation probability increased across chemotherapy, suggesting thymic output rebounded. Untreated cancer patients had significantly lower blood TCR diversity than age-matched healthy donors.

A mixed TRB-A/B primer pool amplified rearranged TRB by multiplex touch-down PCR. TCRdb re-called the multiplex PCR reads through MiXCR, storing one row per CDR3 protein. Here the sample spans over 2,500 distinct CDR3 sequences, just under 45% being singletons. Peripheral blood genomic DNA, not sorted cells or RNA, was the template. A note on this clonotype: Its antigen is as yet unknown.

The specimen sequenced was blood. V usage is TRBV12-3 or TRBV12-4 and J usage is TRBJ1-3; no definite D call. The TCR was taken from a human donor with a solid tumor. This CDR3 is CASTLLTGNTIYF. As DNA, the CDR3 is TGTGCCAGCACCCTTTTAACTGGAAACACCATATATTTT.